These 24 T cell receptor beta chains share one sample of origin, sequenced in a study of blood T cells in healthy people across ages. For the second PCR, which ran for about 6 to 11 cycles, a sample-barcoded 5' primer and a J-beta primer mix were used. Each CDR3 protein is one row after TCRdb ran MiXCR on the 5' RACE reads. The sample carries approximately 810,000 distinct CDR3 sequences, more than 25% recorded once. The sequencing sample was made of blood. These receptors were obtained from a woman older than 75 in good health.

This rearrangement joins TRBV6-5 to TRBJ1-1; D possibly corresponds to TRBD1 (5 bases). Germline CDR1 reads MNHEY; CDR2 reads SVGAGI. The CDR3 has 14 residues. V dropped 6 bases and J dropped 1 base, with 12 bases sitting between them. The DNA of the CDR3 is TGTGCCAGCAGCCAAGTGACAGCGAACACTGAAGCTTTCTTT. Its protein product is CASSQVTANTEAFF.

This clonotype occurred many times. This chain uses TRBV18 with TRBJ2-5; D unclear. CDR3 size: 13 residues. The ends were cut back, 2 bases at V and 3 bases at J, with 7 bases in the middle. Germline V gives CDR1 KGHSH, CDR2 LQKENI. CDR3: CASSPGIEETQYF. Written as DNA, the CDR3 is TGTGCCAGCTCACCAGGGATTGAAGAGACCCAGTACTTC.

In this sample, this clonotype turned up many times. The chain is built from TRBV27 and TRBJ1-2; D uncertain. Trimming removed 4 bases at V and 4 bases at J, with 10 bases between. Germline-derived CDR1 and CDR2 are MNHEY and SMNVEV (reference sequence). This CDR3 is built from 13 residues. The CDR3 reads CASSSEGGYGYTF. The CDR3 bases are TGTGCCAGCAGTTCCGAGGGTGGCTATGGCTACACCTTC.

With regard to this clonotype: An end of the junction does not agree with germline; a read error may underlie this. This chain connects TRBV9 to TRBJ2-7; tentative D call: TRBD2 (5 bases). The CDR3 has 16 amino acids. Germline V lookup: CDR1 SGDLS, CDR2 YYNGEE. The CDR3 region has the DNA TGTGCCAGCAGCCCAAGAGGGCATCTACTACGAGCAGTTGTTAACTTC. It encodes CASSPRGHLLRAVVNF.

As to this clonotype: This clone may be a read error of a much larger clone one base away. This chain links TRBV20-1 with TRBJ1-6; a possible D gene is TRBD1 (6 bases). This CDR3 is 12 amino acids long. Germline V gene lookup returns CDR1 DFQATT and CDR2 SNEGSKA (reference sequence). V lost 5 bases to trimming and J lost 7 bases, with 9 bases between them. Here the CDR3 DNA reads TGCAGTGCTGGAGGGGGGAATTCACCCCTCCACTTT. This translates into CSAGGGNSPLHF.

The CDR3 protein is CSVASGSTSTDTQYF. The CDR3 bases are TGCAGCGTCGCCTCCGGGAGTACGAGCACAGATACGCAGTATTTT. The chain has TRBV29-1 and TRBJ2-3, with a possible D match to TRBD2 (6 bases). Trimming removed 6 bases from V and 0 bases from J, with 16 bases in between. CDR1 and CDR2 from the germline V gene are SQVTM and ANQGSEA. The CDR3 is 15 residues long.

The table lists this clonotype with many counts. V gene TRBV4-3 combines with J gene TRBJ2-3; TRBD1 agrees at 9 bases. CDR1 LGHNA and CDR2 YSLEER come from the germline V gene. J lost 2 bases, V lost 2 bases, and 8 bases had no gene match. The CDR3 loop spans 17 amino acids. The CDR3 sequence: CASSQQQGALDTDTQYF. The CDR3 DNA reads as TGCGCCAGCAGCCAACAACAGGGGGCGTTGGACACAGATACGCAGTATTTT.

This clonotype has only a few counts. The DNA of the CDR3 is TGTGCCAGCAGGTTTACGGGAACCGGGGAGCTGTTTTTT. Translation: CASRFTGTGELFF. The chain carries TRBV2 and TRBJ2-2; TRBD2 is a possible D gene (5 bases). Germline assignment: CDR1 SNHLY and CDR2 FYNNEI. The CDR3 has 13 amino acids. V was trimmed by 6 bases and J by 5 bases, leaving 10 bases between them.

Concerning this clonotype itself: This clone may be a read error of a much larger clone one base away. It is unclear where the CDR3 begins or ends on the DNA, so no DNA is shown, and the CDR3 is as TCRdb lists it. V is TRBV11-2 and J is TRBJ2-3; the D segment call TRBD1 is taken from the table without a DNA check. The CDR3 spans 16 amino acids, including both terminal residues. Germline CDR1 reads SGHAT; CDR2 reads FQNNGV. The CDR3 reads CASSFARGSRTDTRYF.

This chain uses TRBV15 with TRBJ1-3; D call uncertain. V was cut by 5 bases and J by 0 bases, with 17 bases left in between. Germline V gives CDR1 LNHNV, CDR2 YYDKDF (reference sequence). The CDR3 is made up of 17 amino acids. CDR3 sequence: CATSSRAADHSGNTIYF. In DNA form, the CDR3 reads TGTGCCACCAGCTCCCGAGCAGCAGATCACTCTGGAAACACCATATATTTT.

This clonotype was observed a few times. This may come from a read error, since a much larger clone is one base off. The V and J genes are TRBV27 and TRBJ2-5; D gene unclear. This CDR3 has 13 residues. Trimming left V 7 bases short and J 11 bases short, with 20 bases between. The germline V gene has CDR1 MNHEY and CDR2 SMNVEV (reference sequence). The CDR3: CASKGNTYNEQYF. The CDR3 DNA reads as TGTGCCAGCAAAGGCAATACCTACAATGAGCAGTACTTC.

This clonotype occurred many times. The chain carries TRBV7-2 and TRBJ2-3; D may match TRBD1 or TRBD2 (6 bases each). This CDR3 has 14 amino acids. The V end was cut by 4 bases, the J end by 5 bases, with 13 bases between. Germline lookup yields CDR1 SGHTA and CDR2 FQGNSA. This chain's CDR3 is CASSYDRRGDTQYF. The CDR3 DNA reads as TGTGCCAGCAGCTACGACAGGCGGGGAGATACGCAGTATTTT.

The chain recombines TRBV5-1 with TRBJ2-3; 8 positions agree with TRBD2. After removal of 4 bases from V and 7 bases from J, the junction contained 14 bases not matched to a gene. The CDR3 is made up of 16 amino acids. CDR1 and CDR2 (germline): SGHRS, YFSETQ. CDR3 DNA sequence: TGCGCCAGCAGCCCCGAACGGGGGGGTATGACACATACGCAGTATTTT. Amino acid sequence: CASSPERGGMTHTQYF. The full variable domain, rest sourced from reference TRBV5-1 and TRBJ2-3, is KAGVTQTPRYLIKTRGQQVTLSCSPISGHRSVSWYQQTPGQGLQFLFEYFSETQRNKGNFPGRFSGRQFSNSRSEMNVSTLELGDSALYLCASSPERGGMTHTQYFGPGTRLTVL.

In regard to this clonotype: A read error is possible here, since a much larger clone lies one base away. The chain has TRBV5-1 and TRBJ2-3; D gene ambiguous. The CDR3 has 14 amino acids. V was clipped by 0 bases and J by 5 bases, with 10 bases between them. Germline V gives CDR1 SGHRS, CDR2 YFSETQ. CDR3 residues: CASSLEQSGDTQYF. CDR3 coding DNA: TGCGCCAGCAGCTTGGAACAGTCGGGAGATACGCAGTATTTT.

The CDR3 is CASSLRSSRNTDTQYF. Here the CDR3 DNA reads TGTGCCAGCAGCCTAAGGTCTAGCCGGAACACAGATACGCAGTATTTT. The rearrangement links TRBV11-1 to TRBJ2-3; the D gene is possibly TRBD2 (5 bases). The CDR3 is 16 residues long. Germline CDR1 is SGHAT and CDR2 is FQDESV (reference sequence). Trimming left V 5 bases short and J 2 bases short, with 17 bases between.

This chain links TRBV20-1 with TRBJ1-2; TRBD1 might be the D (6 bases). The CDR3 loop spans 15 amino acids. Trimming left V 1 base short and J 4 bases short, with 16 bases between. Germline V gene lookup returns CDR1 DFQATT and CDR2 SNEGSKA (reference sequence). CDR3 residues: CSARARQAIPYGYTF. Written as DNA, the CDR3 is TGCAGTGCTAGAGCACGACAGGCAATCCCCTATGGCTACACCTTC.

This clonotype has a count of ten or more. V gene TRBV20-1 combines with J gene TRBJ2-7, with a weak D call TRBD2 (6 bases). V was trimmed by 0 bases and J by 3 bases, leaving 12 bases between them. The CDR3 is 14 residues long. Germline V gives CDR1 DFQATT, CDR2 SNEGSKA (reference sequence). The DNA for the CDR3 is TGCAGTGCTAGAGATCCGGGGAGGCGCTACGAGCAGTACTTC. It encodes CSARDPGRRYEQYF.

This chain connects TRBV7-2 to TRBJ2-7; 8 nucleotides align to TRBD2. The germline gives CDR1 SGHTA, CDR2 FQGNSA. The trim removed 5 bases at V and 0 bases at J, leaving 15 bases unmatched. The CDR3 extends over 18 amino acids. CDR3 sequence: CASSPVAMTAGGSYEQYF. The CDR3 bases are TGTGCCAGCAGCCCCGTCGCGATGACGGCGGGGGGCTCCTACGAGCAGTACTTC.

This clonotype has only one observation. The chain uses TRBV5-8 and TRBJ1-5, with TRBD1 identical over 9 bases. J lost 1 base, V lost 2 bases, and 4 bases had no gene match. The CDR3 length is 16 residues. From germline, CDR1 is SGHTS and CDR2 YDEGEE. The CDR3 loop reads CASSFGTGISNQPQHF. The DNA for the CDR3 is TGTGCCAGCAGCTTCGGGACAGGGATCAGCAATCAGCCCCAGCATTTT.

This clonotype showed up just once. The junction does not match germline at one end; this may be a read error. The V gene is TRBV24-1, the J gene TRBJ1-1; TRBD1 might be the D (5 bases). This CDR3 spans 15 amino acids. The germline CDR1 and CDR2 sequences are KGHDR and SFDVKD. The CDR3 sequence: CAASDNRQGNTEAFF. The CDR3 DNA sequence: TGTGCCGCCAGTGACAATCGGCAGGGAAACACTGAAGCTTTCTTT.

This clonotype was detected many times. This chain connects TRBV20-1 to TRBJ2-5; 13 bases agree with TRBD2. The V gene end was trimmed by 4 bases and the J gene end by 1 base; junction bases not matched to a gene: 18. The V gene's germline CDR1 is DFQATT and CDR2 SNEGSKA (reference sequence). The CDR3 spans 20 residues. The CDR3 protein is CSAIIGVPIGLAGAQETQYF. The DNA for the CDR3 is TGCAGTGCTATCATTGGGGTTCCTATCGGACTAGCGGGGGCCCAAGAGACCCAGTACTTC.

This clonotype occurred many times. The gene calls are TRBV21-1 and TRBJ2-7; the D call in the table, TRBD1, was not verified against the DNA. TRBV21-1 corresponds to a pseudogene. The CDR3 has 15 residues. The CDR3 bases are TGTGCCAGCAGCTCCCGGGACAGGGGCTCCTACGAGCAGTACTTC. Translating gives CASSSRDRGSYEQYF.

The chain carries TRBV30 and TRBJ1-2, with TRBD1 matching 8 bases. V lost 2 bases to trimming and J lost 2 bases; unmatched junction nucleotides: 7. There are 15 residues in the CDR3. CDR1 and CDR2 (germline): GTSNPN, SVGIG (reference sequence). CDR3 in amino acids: CAWSFGQGKNYGYTF. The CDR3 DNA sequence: TGTGCCTGGAGTTTCGGACAGGGCAAGAACTATGGCTACACCTTC.

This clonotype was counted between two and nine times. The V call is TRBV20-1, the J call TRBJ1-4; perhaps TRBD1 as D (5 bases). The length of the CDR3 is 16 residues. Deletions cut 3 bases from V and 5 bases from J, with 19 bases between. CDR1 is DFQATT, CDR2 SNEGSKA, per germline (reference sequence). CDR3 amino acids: CSASSPRGGENEKLFF. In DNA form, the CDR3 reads TGCAGTGCTAGTAGTCCACGGGGAGGGGAAAATGAAAAACTGTTTTTT.